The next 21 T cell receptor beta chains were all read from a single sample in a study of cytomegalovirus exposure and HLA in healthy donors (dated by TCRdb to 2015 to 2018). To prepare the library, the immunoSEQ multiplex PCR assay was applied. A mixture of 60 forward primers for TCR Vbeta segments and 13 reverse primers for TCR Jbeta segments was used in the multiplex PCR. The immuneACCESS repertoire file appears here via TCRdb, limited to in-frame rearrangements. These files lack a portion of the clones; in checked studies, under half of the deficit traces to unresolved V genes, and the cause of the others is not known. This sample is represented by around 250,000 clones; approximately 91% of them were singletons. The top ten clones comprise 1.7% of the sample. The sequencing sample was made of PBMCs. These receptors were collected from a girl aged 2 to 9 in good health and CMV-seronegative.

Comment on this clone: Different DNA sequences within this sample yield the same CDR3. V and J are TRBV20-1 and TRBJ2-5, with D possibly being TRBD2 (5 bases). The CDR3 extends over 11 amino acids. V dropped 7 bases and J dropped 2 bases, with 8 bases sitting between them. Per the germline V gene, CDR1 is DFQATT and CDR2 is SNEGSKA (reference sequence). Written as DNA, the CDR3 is TGCAGTGGGCTAGCACAAGAGACCCAGTACTTC. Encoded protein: CSGLAQETQYF.

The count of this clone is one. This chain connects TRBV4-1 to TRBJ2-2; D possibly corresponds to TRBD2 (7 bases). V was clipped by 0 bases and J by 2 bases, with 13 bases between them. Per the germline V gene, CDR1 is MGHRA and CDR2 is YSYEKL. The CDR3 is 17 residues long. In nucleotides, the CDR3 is TGCGCCAGCAGCCAAGAAAACCGGGGGGCTAACACCGGGGAGCTGTTTTTT. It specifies CASSQENRGANTGELFF.

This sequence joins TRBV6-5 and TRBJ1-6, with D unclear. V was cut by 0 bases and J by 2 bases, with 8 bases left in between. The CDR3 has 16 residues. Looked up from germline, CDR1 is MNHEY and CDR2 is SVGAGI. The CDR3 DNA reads TGTGCCAGCAGTTACTCCCCTACGGCCTATAATTCACCCCTCCACTTT. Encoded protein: CASSYSPTAYNSPLHF.

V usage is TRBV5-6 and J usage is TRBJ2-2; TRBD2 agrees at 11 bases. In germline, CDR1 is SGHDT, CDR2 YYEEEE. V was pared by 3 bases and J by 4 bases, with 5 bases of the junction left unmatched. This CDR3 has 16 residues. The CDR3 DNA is TGTGCCAGCAGCTCGCCGGGACTAGCGGCCACCGGGGAGCTGTTTTTT. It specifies CASSSPGLAATGELFF.

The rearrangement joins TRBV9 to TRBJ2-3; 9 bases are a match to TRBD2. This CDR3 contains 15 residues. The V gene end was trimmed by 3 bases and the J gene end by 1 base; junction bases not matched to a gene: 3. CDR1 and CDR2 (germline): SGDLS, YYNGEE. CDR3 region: CASSEGTSRTDTQYF. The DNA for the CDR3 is TGTGCCAGCAGCGAAGGGACTAGCCGCACAGATACGCAGTATTTT. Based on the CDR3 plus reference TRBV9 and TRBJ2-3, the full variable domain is DSGVTQTPKHLITATGQRVTLRCSPRSGDLSVYWYQQSLDQGLQFLIQYYNGEERAKGNILERFSAQQFPDLHSELNLSSLELGDSALYFCASSEGTSRTDTQYFGPGTRLTVL.

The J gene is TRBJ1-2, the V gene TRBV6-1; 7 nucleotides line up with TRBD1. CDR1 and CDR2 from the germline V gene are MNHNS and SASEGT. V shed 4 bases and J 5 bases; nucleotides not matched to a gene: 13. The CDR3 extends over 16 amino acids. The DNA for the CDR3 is TGTGCCAGCAGTGCAGGACAGGCTCTACTGGGGTATGGCTACACCTTC. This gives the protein CASSAGQALLGYGYTF.

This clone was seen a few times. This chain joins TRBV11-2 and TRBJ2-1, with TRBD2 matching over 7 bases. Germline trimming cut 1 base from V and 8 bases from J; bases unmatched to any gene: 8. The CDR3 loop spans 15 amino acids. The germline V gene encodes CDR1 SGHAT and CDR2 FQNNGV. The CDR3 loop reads CASSLVGGSRDEQFF. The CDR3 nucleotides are TGTGCCAGCAGCTTAGTTGGCGGGAGTCGGGATGAGCAGTTCTTC.

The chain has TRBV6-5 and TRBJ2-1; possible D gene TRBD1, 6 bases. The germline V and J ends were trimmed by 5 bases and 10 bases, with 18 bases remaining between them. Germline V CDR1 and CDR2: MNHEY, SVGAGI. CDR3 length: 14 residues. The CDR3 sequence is CASSRSLGADEQFF. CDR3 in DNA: TGTGCCAGCAGTCGAAGTTTGGGGGCGGACGAGCAGTTCTTC.

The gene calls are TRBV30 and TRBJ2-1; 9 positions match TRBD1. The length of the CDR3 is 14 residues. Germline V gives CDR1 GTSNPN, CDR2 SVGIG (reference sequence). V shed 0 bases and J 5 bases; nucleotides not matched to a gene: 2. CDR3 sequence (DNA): TGTGCCTGGAGTGTACAGGGGGCGAACAATGAGCAGTTCTTC. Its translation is CAWSVQGANNEQFF.

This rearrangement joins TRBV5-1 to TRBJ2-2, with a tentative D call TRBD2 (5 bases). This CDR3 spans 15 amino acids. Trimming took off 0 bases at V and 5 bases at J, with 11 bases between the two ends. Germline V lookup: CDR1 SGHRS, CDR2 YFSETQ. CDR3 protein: CASSLEATGTGELFF. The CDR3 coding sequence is TGCGCCAGCAGCTTGGAGGCAACGGGAACCGGGGAGCTGTTTTTT.

As DNA, the CDR3 is TGTGCCAGATCGACAGGGGTGGCGGGAGAGACCCAGTACTTC. It translates to CARSTGVAGETQYF. The chain links TRBV2 to TRBJ2-5; 8 bases fit TRBD1. Losses at the gene ends were 9 bases for V and 4 bases for J; bases not matched to a gene: 10. CDR1 and CDR2 from the germline V gene are SNHLY and FYNNEI. CDR3 size: 14 residues. Full variable domain (rest looked up from reference TRBV2 and TRBJ2-5): EPEVTQTPSHQVTQMGQEVILRCVPISNHLYFYWYRQILGQKVEFLVSFYNNEISEKSEIFDDQFSVERPDGSNFTLKIRSTKLEDSAMYFCARSTGVAGETQYFGPGTRLLVL.

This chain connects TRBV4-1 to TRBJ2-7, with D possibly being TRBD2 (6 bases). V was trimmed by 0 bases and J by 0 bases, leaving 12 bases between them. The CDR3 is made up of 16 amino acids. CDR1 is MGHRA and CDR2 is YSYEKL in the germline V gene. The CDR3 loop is CASSQESGYSSYEQYF. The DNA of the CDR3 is TGCGCCAGCAGCCAAGAAAGCGGGTATAGCTCCTACGAGCAGTACTTC.

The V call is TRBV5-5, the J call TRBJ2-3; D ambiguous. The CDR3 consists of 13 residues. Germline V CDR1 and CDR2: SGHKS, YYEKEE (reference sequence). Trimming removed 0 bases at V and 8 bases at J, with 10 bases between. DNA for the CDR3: TGTGCCAGCAGCTTGGGGGCGATCGGTACGCAGTATTTT. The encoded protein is CASSLGAIGTQYF.

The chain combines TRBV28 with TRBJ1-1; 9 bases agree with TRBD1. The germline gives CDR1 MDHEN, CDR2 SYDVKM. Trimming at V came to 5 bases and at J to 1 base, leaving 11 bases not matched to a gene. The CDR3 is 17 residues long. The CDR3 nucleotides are TGTGCCAGCAGTATAGGACAGGGGCGAAACCCGAACACTGAAGCTTTCTTT. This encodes CASSIGQGRNPNTEAFF.

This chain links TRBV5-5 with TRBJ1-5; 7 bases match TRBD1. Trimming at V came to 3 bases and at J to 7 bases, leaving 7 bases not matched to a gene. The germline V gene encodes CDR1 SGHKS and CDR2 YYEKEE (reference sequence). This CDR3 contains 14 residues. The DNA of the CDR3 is TGTGCCAGCAGCTCACAGGGGAACGGGCAGCCCCAGCATTTT. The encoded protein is CASSSQGNGQPQHF. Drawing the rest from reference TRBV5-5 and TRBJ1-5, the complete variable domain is DAGVTQSPTHLIKTRGQQVTLRCSPISGHKSVSWYQQVLGQGPQFIFQYYEKEERGRGNFPDRFSARQFPNYSSELNVNALLLGDSALYLCASSSQGNGQPQHFGDGTRLSIL.

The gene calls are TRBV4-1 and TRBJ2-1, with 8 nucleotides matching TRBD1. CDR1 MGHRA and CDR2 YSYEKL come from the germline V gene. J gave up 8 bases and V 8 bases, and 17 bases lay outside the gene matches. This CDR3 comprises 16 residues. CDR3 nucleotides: TGCGCCAGCCAGCAGGCAGGACAGGGCCTTCGGGATGAGCAGTTCTTC. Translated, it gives CASQQAGQGLRDEQFF.

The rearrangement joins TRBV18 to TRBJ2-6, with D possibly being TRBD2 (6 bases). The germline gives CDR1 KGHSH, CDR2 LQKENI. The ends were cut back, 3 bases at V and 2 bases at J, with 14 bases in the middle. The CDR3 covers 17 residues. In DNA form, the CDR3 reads TGTGCCAGCTCACCGGTCTTAGCGGAGACTGGGGCCAACGTCCTGACTTTC. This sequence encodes CASSPVLAETGANVLTF.

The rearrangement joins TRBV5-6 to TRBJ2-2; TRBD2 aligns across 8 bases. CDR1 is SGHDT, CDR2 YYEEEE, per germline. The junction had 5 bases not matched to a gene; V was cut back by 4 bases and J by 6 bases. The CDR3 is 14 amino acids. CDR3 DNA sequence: TGTGCCAGCAGCGGGACCGGGGGGGCCGGGGAGCTGTTTTTT. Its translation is CASSGTGGAGELFF.

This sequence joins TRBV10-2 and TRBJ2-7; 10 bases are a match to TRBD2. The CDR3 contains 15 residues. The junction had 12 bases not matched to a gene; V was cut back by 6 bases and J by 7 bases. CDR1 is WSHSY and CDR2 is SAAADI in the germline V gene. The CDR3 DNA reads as TGCGCCAGCAGATTATCCGGGACTAGCGTTAGGGAGCAGTACTTC. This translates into CASRLSGTSVREQYF.

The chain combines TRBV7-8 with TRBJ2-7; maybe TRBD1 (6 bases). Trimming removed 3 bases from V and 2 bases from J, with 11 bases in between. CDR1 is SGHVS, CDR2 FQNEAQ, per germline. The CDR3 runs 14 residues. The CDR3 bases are TGTGCCAGCAGCTTCGGGCAGGGGACCTACGAGCAGTACTTC. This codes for CASSFGQGTYEQYF.

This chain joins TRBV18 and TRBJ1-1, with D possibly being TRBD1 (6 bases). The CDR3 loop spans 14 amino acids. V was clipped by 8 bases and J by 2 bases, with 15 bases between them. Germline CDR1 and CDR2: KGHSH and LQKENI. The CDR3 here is CASLDSLFNTEAFF. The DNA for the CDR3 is TGTGCCAGCCTGGACAGCCTTTTCAACACTGAAGCTTTCTTT.